This record concerns one T cell receptor (beta chain) sequence. TCRdb called the 5' RACE reads again in MiXCR, with one record for every CDR3 protein. The sample contains under 120,000 distinct CDR3 sequences, less than 25% of which appear only once. The data belong to a study of CD8 T cells in ankylosing spondylitis. This CDR3 has 14 residues. Germline loops: CDR1 PRHDT, CDR2 FYEKMQ (reference sequence). Trimming left V 5 bases short and J 1 base short, with 12 bases between. Source material: synovial fluid, either unsorted or a sorted T cell fraction (not recorded which). This sequence was found in a male donor with ankylosing spondylitis. This chain joins TRBV13 and TRBJ2-7, with D possibly being TRBD1 (5 bases). The CDR3 DNA reads TGTGCCAGCAGCCCGAGACAGTCGTCCTACGAGCAGTACTTC. Encoded protein: CASSPRQSSYEQYF.